The clone carrying this T cell receptor (beta chain) was seen repeatedly, ten times or more. The antigen remains undetermined. V lost 10 bases and J lost 4, with 18 bases in between. The germline CDR1 and CDR2 sequences are ENHRY and SYGVKD. The CDR3 covers 14 residues. This sample was taken from a study of T cells in Graves' hyperthyroidism and ophthalmopathy. Study findings and constraints: Researchers found most expanded thyroid clonotypes above 0.001 in blood as well.

Amplified TCR beta CDR3 regions derived from RNA transcripts. HTBI primers were the set used in a first-round RT-PCR of the TCR CDR3. TCRdb fed the multiplex PCR reads into MiXCR, producing one record per CDR3 protein. The table shows fewer than 400,000 distinct CDR3 sequences, with 11% to 15% occurring only once. This chain uses TRBV10-3 with TRBJ2-3; a weak D match, TRBD2 (6 bases). This TCR derives from a man aged 45-65 years with Graves' ophthalmopathy. The source material was blood. The CDR3 reads CASTGGGNSDTQYF. CDR3 nucleotide sequence: TGTGCCAGTACAGGCGGCGGGAACTCAGATACGCAGTATTTT.